This entry lists 32 T cell receptor beta chains sequenced from one sample in a study of T cells in Graves' hyperthyroidism and ophthalmopathy. The CDR3 regions of TCR beta were amplified from RNA transcripts. RT-PCR in the first round (using the HTBI primer set) targeted the TCR CDR3. Using its own MiXCR run on the multiplex PCR reads, TCRdb lists one record per CDR3 protein. Of about 640,000 distinct CDR3 sequences listed, more than 20% are singletons. The sequencing sample was made of blood. Source of these receptors: a man aged 25 to 45 with Graves' ophthalmopathy.

In this sample, this clonotype turned up many times. V gene TRBV27 combines with J gene TRBJ2-4; TRBD2 aligns across 7 bases. The CDR3 loop spans 18 amino acids. Germline trimming cut 5 bases from V and 0 bases from J; bases unmatched to any gene: 13. Germline lookup yields CDR1 MNHEY and CDR2 SMNVEV (reference sequence). The CDR3 spells CASSPMGLSGLAKNIQYF. In DNA, the CDR3 is TGTGCCAGCAGTCCCATGGGACTATCCGGACTAGCCAAAAACATTCAGTACTTC.

This clonotype was picked up a small number of times. The genes are TRBV6-2 or TRBV6-3 and TRBJ2-1; 8 nucleotides match TRBD2. The CDR3 has 13 residues. The trim removed 7 bases at V and 8 bases at J, leaving 7 bases unmatched. CDR1 and CDR2 from the germline V gene are MNHEY and SVGEGT. In nucleotides, the CDR3 is TGTGCCAGCAAGCGGGAGTTAAGCTATGAGCAGTTCTTC. The encoded protein is CASKRELSYEQFF.

The V call is TRBV6-2 or TRBV6-3, the J call TRBJ2-1; 8 positions agree with TRBD2. The CDR3 contains 20 residues. V was pared by 2 bases and J by 6 bases, with 21 bases of the junction left unmatched. Germline assignment: CDR1 MNHEY and CDR2 SVGEGT. For the CDR3, the DNA is TGTGCCAGCAGTTACACGGCGCGACTTCGGCGGGAGGAGTCGTCCAATGAGCAGTTCTTC. Translated, it gives CASSYTARLRREESSNEQFF.

The rearrangement links TRBV6-5 to TRBJ1-1; D might be TRBD1 (5 bases). CDR3 length: 16 residues. Trimming left V 1 base short and J 1 base short, with 13 bases between. Germline loops: CDR1 MNHEY, CDR2 SVGAGI. CDR3 protein: CASSYYGVQGNTEAFF. Here the CDR3 DNA reads TGTGCCAGCAGTTACTACGGGGTCCAGGGGAACACTGAAGCTTTCTTT.

This clonotype was observed a handful of times. The DNA of the CDR3 is TGTGCCGCGGGCCAGGCCTACGAGCAGTACTTC. It encodes CAAGQAYEQYF. This chain uses TRBV10-3 with TRBJ2-7, with D possibly matching TRBD2 (5 bases). This CDR3 contains 11 residues. Trimming left V 11 bases short and J 2 bases short, with 10 bases between. Germline lookup yields CDR1 ENHRY and CDR2 SYGVKD.

In this sample, this clonotype turned up a few times. The V gene is TRBV11-2, the J gene TRBJ2-5; no clear D. Germline assignment: CDR1 SGHAT and CDR2 FQNNGV. V dropped 5 bases and J dropped 2 bases, with 12 bases sitting between them. CDR3 length equals 14 residues. CDR3 nucleotides: TGTGCCAGCAGCCCGGTGGTAGATCAAGAGACCCAGTACTTC. Protein product: CASSPVVDQETQYF.

The sample holds a few counts of this clonotype. V and J are TRBV7-3 and TRBJ2-4; 10 nucleotides agree with TRBD1. CDR1 SGHTA and CDR2 FQGTGA come from the germline V gene. CDR3 length: 13 amino acids. The V and J ends lost 5 bases and 11 bases, in that order; junction bases with no gene match: 6. CDR3 amino acids: CASSARDRGVQYF. DNA of the CDR3: TGTGCCAGCAGCGCCCGGGACAGGGGTGTTCAGTACTTC.

In this sample, this clonotype turned up many times. The chain employs TRBV7-3 and TRBJ2-5; D unresolved. V was shortened by 5 bases and J by 1 base, with 11 bases between the two germline ends. The CDR3 loop spans 14 amino acids. Germline CDR1 reads SGHTA; CDR2 reads FQGTGA. The CDR3 reads CASSLNSGQETQYF. CDR3 nucleotides: TGTGCCAGCAGCCTCAACTCCGGCCAAGAGACCCAGTACTTC.

The V call is TRBV29-1, the J call TRBJ2-2; tentatively, D is TRBD1 (6 bases). The CDR3 contains 13 residues. The germline gives CDR1 SQVTM, CDR2 ANQGSEA. V was trimmed by 6 bases and J by 8 bases, leaving 16 bases between them. CDR3 amino acids: CSVETGGLGELFF. For the CDR3, the DNA is TGCAGCGTGGAGACAGGAGGTCTAGGGGAGCTGTTTTTT.

This clonotype showed up many times. V usage is TRBV20-1 and J usage is TRBJ2-7; D uncertain. CDR1 is DFQATT and CDR2 is SNEGSKA in the germline V gene (reference sequence). V dropped 1 base and J dropped 6 bases, with 7 bases sitting between them. The CDR3 is 11 amino acids. The CDR3 DNA sequence: TGCAGTGCTAGAGGTCAAGTCGAGCAGTACTTC. Protein: CSARGQVEQYF.

This clonotype was seen repeatedly, ten times or more. The J gene is TRBJ1-1, the V gene TRBV5-1; D possibly corresponds to TRBD1 (5 bases). The germline CDR1 and CDR2 sequences are SGHRS and YFSETQ. This CDR3 contains 14 residues. V was cut by 0 bases and J by 5 bases, with 11 bases left in between. Here the CDR3 DNA reads TGCGCCAGCAGCTTGGAGGGACGTGCAACTGAAGCTTTCTTT. It translates to CASSLEGRATEAFF.

In this sample, this clonotype turned up a few times. This sequence joins TRBV7-9 and TRBJ2-7; TRBD2 matches 9 bases. The V and J ends lost 4 bases and 1 base, in that order; junction bases with no gene match: 8. This CDR3 comprises 16 residues. Germline CDR1 SEHNR, CDR2 FQNEAQ (reference sequence). The CDR3 protein is CASSSLGGRESYEQYF. CDR3 in DNA: TGTGCCAGCAGCTCTCTAGGCGGGAGGGAATCCTACGAGCAGTACTTC.

This clonotype has only a few counts. The chain uses TRBV10-1 and TRBJ2-7; the D gene is possibly TRBD1 (5 bases). V lost 8 bases and J lost 5, with 10 bases in between. The CDR3 consists of 11 residues. Germline CDR1 WNHNN, CDR2 SYGVQD (reference sequence). Written as DNA, the CDR3 is TGCGCCAGCGGGCAGGGAAACGAGCAGTACTTC. This translates into CASGQGNEQYF.

This clonotype has only a few counts. The chain combines TRBV19 with TRBJ1-1; unclear D gene. Trimming shortened V by 3 bases and J by 6 bases, and 8 bases separated the two germline ends. The CDR3 is 12 amino acids. Germline V gives CDR1 LNHDA, CDR2 SQIVND (reference sequence). CDR3 DNA sequence: TGTGCCAGTAGTATCAAGCGGGCTGAAGCTTTCTTT. It codes for CASSIKRAEAFF. The full variable domain, rest sourced from reference TRBV19 and TRBJ1-1, is DGGITQSPKYLFRKEGQNVTLSCEQNLNHDAMYWYRQDPGQGLRLIYYSQIVNDFQKGDIAEGYSVSREKKESFPLTVTSAQKNPTAFYLCASSIKRAEAFFGQGTRLTVV.

In its sample, this clonotype was seen many times. The chain uses TRBV3-1 and TRBJ1-1; unclear D gene. Per germline, CDR1 LGHDT and CDR2 YNNKEL (reference sequence). This CDR3 has 14 amino acids. V was pared by 0 bases and J by 3 bases, with 8 bases between. The CDR3 sequence: CASSQDRVYTEAFF. CDR3 DNA: TGTGCCAGCAGCCAAGATCGCGTTTACACTGAAGCTTTCTTT.

Within the sample, this clonotype is large. The rearrangement links TRBV2 to TRBJ2-7, with D possibly being TRBD1 (6 bases). The length of the CDR3 is 14 residues. Trimming took off 6 bases at V and 1 base at J, with 13 bases between the two ends. Germline V CDR1 and CDR2: SNHLY, FYNNEI. CDR3 in DNA: TGTGCCAGCAGGGCCGGGACACAATCCTACGAGCAGTACTTC. Encoded protein: CASRAGTQSYEQYF.

Ten or more counts support this clonotype. V and J are TRBV2 and TRBJ2-3; 11 positions match TRBD1. The CDR3 is made up of 15 amino acids. The J segment lost 5 bases and the V segment lost 5 bases, leaving 6 bases of the junction unmatched. Germline V gene lookup returns CDR1 SNHLY and CDR2 FYNNEI. CDR3 region: CASSIRTGGGDTQYF. The CDR3 DNA follows: TGTGCCAGCAGTATCCGGACAGGGGGCGGAGATACGCAGTATTTT. Full variable domain (rest looked up from reference TRBV2 and TRBJ2-3): EPEVTQTPSHQVTQMGQEVILRCVPISNHLYFYWYRQILGQKVEFLVSFYNNEISEKSEIFDDQFSVERPDGSNFTLKIRSTKLEDSAMYFCASSIRTGGGDTQYFGPGTRLTVL.

V is TRBV20-1 and J is TRBJ1-6, with D perhaps TRBD1 (6 bases). This CDR3 region has 15 residues. The V end lost 0 bases, the J end lost 10 bases, and 16 bases lay between the germline ends. Germline CDR1 and CDR2: DFQATT and SNEGSKA (reference sequence). The CDR3 is CSARDQRGGASPLHF. The DNA for the CDR3 is TGCAGTGCTAGAGATCAACGTGGGGGCGCCTCACCCCTCCACTTT.

This sequence joins TRBV27 and TRBJ2-7; TRBD2 is a possible D gene (5 bases). V shed 3 bases and J shed 3 bases, with 12 bases lying between them. The CDR3 covers 14 residues. Germline-derived CDR1 and CDR2 are MNHEY and SMNVEV (reference sequence). The CDR3 nucleotides read TGTGCCAGCAGTTTCTCGGGGTGGGGCTACGAGCAGTACTTC. This translates into CASSFSGWGYEQYF.

This clonotype was detected ten times or more. This rearrangement joins TRBV18 to TRBJ1-1; 10 bases line up with TRBD1. Germline CDR1 KGHSH, CDR2 LQKENI. The length of the CDR3 is 14 residues. Trimming removed 1 base from V and 7 bases from J; junction bases left unmatched: 3. As DNA, the CDR3 is TGTGCCAGCTCACCACGACAGGGGGCAGGTGAAGCTTTCTTT. Translating gives CASSPRQGAGEAFF.

This clonotype has only a few counts. V gene TRBV2 combines with J gene TRBJ2-7; 7 nucleotides line up with TRBD1. The CDR3 totals 16 residues. Germline V gene lookup returns CDR1 SNHLY and CDR2 FYNNEI. Trimming cost V 10 bases and J 6 bases; bases outside gene matches: 21. The CDR3 here is CANDNFTGTDRIEQYF. The DNA for the CDR3 is TGTGCCAACGATAACTTCACCGGAACGGACAGGATCGAGCAGTACTTC.

This clonotype was counted many times. The chain links TRBV28 to TRBJ2-7; 12 bases agree with TRBD1. Germline-derived CDR1 and CDR2 are MDHEN and SYDVKM. This CDR3 comprises 19 residues. Trimming cost V 1 base and J 4 bases; bases outside gene matches: 14. The CDR3, as DNA: TGTGCCAGCAGTTTATATTCCGGGACAGGGGGCGCCGAAAGGTACGAGCAGTACTTC. Protein: CASSLYSGTGGAERYEQYF.

The genes are TRBV27 and TRBJ1-2; possible D gene TRBD1, 6 bases. Germline V CDR1 and CDR2: MNHEY, SMNVEV (reference sequence). V was shortened by 5 bases and J by 4 bases, with 14 bases between the two germline ends. The CDR3 totals 14 residues. CDR3 coding DNA: TGTGCCAGCAGTACTCACAGGGAAGTCTATGGCTACACCTTC. Protein: CASSTHREVYGYTF.

This clonotype was picked up many times. This sequence joins TRBV11-2 and TRBJ1-1; D call uncertain. Germline CDR1 reads SGHAT; CDR2 reads FQNNGV. The V end was cut by 1 base, the J end by 1 base, with 7 bases between. The CDR3 loop spans 14 amino acids. The CDR3, as DNA: TGTGCCAGCAGCTTAGTGCTGGCGAACACTGAAGCTTTCTTT. Its protein is CASSLVLANTEAFF.

Only a few counts were recorded for this clonotype. One junction end does not reproduce the germline sequence, and a read error may be involved. This chain links TRBV12-3 or TRBV12-4 with TRBJ2-5; D gene uncertain. The CDR3 consists of 13 residues. CDR3 DNA: TGTGCCAACAGTTGGCTCGGGCAAGAGACCCAGTACTTC. It encodes CANSWLGQETQYF.

In DNA, the CDR3 is TGTGCCAGCAGCCCCGGTCAGCGGGGCTCCACAGATACGCAGTATTTT. Translation gives CASSPGQRGSTDTQYF. This sequence joins TRBV3-1 and TRBJ2-3, with 7 bases identical to TRBD2. The V and J ends lost 4 bases and 2 bases, in that order; junction bases with no gene match: 9. Per the germline V gene, CDR1 is LGHDT and CDR2 is YNNKEL (reference sequence). The CDR3 sequence is 16 residues long.

V is TRBV19 and J is TRBJ1-3; the D is unclear. The germline V gene encodes CDR1 LNHDA and CDR2 SQIVND (reference sequence). The CDR3 spans 15 residues. Deletions cut 1 base from V and 2 bases from J, with 9 bases between. Here the CDR3 reads CASSIGLGAGNTIYF. The DNA for the CDR3 is TGTGCCAGTAGTATAGGATTGGGAGCTGGAAACACCATATATTTT.

This clonotype turned up a few times. This chain joins TRBV7-2 and TRBJ1-4; possible D gene TRBD1, 5 bases. The CDR3 extends over 14 amino acids. The V end lost 5 bases, the J end lost 7 bases, and 14 bases lay between the germline ends. In germline, CDR1 is SGHTA, CDR2 FQGNSA. CDR3 coding DNA: TGTGCCAGCAGCCCGGACAATGCGTTTGAAAAACTGTTTTTT. It specifies CASSPDNAFEKLFF.

This clonotype turned up a few times. The V call is TRBV3-2, the J call TRBJ2-7; TRBD1 is the table's D call and was not checked against the DNA. TRBV3-2 is assigned pseudogene status. The CDR3 consists of 15 residues. The CDR3 region has the DNA TGTGCCAGCAGCCAAGAGGACAGGGCTAACTACGAGCAGTACTTC. Its protein product is CASSQEDRANYEQYF.

This clonotype occurred many times. CDR3 DNA sequence: TGTGCCAGCAGTCCGCCGGGACAGGGGGCGTTAAACGAGCAGTACTTC. As protein: CASSPPGQGALNEQYF. The V and J genes are TRBV28 and TRBJ2-7; TRBD1 agrees at 12 bases. CDR1 and CDR2 from the germline V gene are MDHEN and SYDVKM. V shed 5 bases, J shed 5 bases, and the junction held 10 bases outside the gene matches. This CDR3 has 16 residues.

As to this clonotype: A much larger clone lies a single base off, so this may be a read error. The chain employs TRBV5-1 and TRBJ2-1; TRBD2 matches at 8 bases. The CDR3 loop spans 17 amino acids. CDR1 SGHRS and CDR2 YFSETQ come from the germline V gene. This CDR3 is CASSRPLRAGAFNKQFF. Written as DNA, the CDR3 is TGCGCCAGCAGCCGGCCCCTCCGAGCGGGAGCCTTCAATAAGCAGTTCTTC. Complete variable domain (other parts from reference TRBV5-1 and TRBJ2-1): KAGVTQTPRYLIKTRGQQVTLSCSPISGHRSVSWYQQTPGQGLQFLFEYFSETQRNKGNFPGRFSGRQFSNSRSEMNVSTLELGDSALYLCASSRPLRAGAFNKQFFGPGTRLTVL.

This clonotype was detected only a few times. The genes are TRBV7-2 and TRBJ2-2; D perhaps matches TRBD2 (7 bases). Trimming stripped 7 bases from V and 2 bases from J, with 17 bases between. Germline V gene sequence: CDR1 SGHTA, CDR2 FQGNSA. The CDR3 is made up of 16 amino acids. Here the CDR3 reads CASTDLGGLNTGELFF. The CDR3 DNA reads as TGTGCCAGCACCGATCTCGGGGGGCTAAACACCGGGGAGCTGTTTTTT.